The 11 T cell receptor beta chains given below trace back to one sample, sequenced in a study of blood T cell repertoires in COVID-19. Libraries were prepared by immunoSEQ multiplex PCR; TCRdb keeps only in-frame clonotypes and omits some of them. The repertoire holds about 140,000 clones, with around nine tenths as singletons. Input material: peripheral blood. The receptor source for this set is a human donor in a cohort sampled during active COVID-19.

The CDR3 loop is CASSRRRGSTNTGELFF. Written as DNA, the CDR3 is TGTGCCAGCAGTCGGAGGCGGGGGAGCACGAACACCGGGGAGCTGTTTTTT. J is TRBJ2-2 and V is TRBV6-6; TRBD2 matches at 7 bases. The V and J ends lost 5 bases and 0 bases, in that order; junction bases with no gene match: 9. CDR3 length: 17 residues. The V gene's germline CDR1 is MNHNY and CDR2 SVGAGI (reference sequence).

The genes are TRBV6-6 and TRBJ1-2; no definite D call. CDR3 length equals 13 residues. V shed 6 bases and J shed 4 bases, with 12 bases lying between them. The germline V gene has CDR1 MNHNY and CDR2 SVGAGI (reference sequence). CDR3: CASRNPGFYGYTF. As DNA, the CDR3 is TGTGCCAGCAGGAATCCAGGCTTCTATGGCTACACCTTC.

The V gene is TRBV18, the J gene TRBJ1-5, with a weak D call TRBD1 (6 bases). Germline V gene data show CDR1 as KGHSH and CDR2 as LQKENI. The V gene lost 6 bases and the J gene lost 3 bases, with 15 bases spanning the gap. This CDR3 comprises 15 residues. CDR3 residues: CASSWLGQDNQPQHF. In nucleotides, the CDR3 is TGTGCCAGCTCCTGGCTGGGACAAGACAATCAGCCCCAGCATTTT.

The rearrangement links TRBV19 to TRBJ2-7; TRBD2 is a possible D gene (5 bases). Germline V gene data show CDR1 as LNHDA and CDR2 as SQIVND (reference sequence). The germline V and J ends were trimmed by 4 bases and 7 bases, with 17 bases remaining between them. There are 14 residues in the CDR3. For the CDR3, the DNA is TGTGCCAGTAGTAAATGGCGGGCCGACAAGGAGCAGTACTTC. Translating it yields CASSKWRADKEQYF.

This chain joins TRBV2 and TRBJ2-7; D is perhaps TRBD2 (5 bases). The CDR3 consists of 14 residues. Germline V gene sequence: CDR1 SNHLY, CDR2 FYNNEI. Trimming stripped 4 bases from V and 2 bases from J, with 12 bases between. The CDR3 nucleotides are TGTGCCAGCAGTGGAGGCCTAGCCACCTACGAGCAGTACTTC. Translating gives CASSGGLATYEQYF.

This clone was picked up one time. J is TRBJ2-2 and V is TRBV6-1; 7 nucleotides match TRBD2. V shed 4 bases, J shed 4 bases, and the junction held 15 bases outside the gene matches. The length of the CDR3 is 18 residues. The germline CDR1 and CDR2 sequences are MNHNS and SASEGT. The CDR3 nucleotides read TGTGCCAGCAGTGGGTCAAGAGGTAGCGGGTATTCCACCGGGGAGCTGTTTTTT. Translation gives CASSGSRGSGYSTGELFF.

The CDR3 sequence: CAWSAGSGEKLFF. In nucleotides, the CDR3 is TGTGCCTGGAGTGCGGGGTCTGGGGAAAAACTGTTTTTT. The chain couples TRBV30 to TRBJ1-4; D gene uncertain. The CDR3 sequence is 13 residues long. The germline gives CDR1 GTSNPN, CDR2 SVGIG (reference sequence). V lost 1 base to trimming and J lost 8 bases, with 11 bases between them.

V gene TRBV27 combines with J gene TRBJ2-1, with a tentative D call TRBD1 (6 bases). Germline V gene data show CDR1 as MNHEY and CDR2 as SMNVEV (reference sequence). Trimming removed 0 bases at V and 4 bases at J, with 13 bases between. CDR3 length: 16 amino acids. The CDR3: CASSLSAGARYNEQFF. For the CDR3, the DNA is TGTGCCAGCAGTTTATCGGCAGGGGCGCGATACAATGAGCAGTTCTTC.

V usage is TRBV19 and J usage is TRBJ2-7, with D possibly being TRBD1 (5 bases). V lost 4 bases and J 7 bases, leaving 23 bases between the germline ends. The CDR3 sequence is 16 residues long. Germline CDR1 LNHDA, CDR2 SQIVND (reference sequence). CDR3 region: CASSTPVQGRRREQYF. Written as DNA, the CDR3 is TGTGCCAGTAGTACGCCTGTCCAGGGCCGACGGCGGGAGCAGTACTTC.

V usage is TRBV20-1 and J usage is TRBJ2-7; maybe TRBD1 (6 bases). CDR1 DFQATT and CDR2 SNEGSKA come from the germline V gene (reference sequence). V was cut by 3 bases and J by 2 bases, with 17 bases left in between. CDR3 length equals 15 residues. The CDR3 region has the DNA TGCAGTGCTAGTAGTCGGGACACGGGTACCTACGAGCAGTACTTC. Protein sequence: CSASSRDTGTYEQYF.

The chain couples TRBV27 to TRBJ2-2; 8 bases match TRBD1. The CDR3 has 15 amino acids. The germline V gene has CDR1 MNHEY and CDR2 SMNVEV (reference sequence). J lost 3 bases, V lost 6 bases, and 6 bases had no gene match. The CDR3: CASSPGQGYTGELFF. For the CDR3, the DNA is TGTGCCAGCAGCCCAGGACAGGGATACACCGGGGAGCTGTTTTTT.